The TCR beta chain under discussion was sequenced for a study of PD-L1 blockade in urothelial cancer. V lost 6 bases and J 6 bases, leaving 8 bases between the germline ends. Germline-derived CDR1 and CDR2 are MNHEY and SVGAGI. The CDR3 length is 11 residues. Only in-frame clones appear in the TCRdb table, and some are missing; sequencing was by immunoSEQ multiplex PCR. The data hold around 71,000 clones, with around 81% observed a single time. The time point is: pretreatment peripheral blood. The sequencing here drew on PBMCs, taken around atezolizumab (anti-PD-L1) treatment. The V and J genes are TRBV6-5 and TRBJ1-1; unclear D gene. The source of this sequence is a man in his forties or fifties with urothelial cancer. CDR3 nucleotide sequence: TGTGCCAGCAGACGGGGAGCTGAAGCTTTCTTT. Translation: CASRRGAEAFF.